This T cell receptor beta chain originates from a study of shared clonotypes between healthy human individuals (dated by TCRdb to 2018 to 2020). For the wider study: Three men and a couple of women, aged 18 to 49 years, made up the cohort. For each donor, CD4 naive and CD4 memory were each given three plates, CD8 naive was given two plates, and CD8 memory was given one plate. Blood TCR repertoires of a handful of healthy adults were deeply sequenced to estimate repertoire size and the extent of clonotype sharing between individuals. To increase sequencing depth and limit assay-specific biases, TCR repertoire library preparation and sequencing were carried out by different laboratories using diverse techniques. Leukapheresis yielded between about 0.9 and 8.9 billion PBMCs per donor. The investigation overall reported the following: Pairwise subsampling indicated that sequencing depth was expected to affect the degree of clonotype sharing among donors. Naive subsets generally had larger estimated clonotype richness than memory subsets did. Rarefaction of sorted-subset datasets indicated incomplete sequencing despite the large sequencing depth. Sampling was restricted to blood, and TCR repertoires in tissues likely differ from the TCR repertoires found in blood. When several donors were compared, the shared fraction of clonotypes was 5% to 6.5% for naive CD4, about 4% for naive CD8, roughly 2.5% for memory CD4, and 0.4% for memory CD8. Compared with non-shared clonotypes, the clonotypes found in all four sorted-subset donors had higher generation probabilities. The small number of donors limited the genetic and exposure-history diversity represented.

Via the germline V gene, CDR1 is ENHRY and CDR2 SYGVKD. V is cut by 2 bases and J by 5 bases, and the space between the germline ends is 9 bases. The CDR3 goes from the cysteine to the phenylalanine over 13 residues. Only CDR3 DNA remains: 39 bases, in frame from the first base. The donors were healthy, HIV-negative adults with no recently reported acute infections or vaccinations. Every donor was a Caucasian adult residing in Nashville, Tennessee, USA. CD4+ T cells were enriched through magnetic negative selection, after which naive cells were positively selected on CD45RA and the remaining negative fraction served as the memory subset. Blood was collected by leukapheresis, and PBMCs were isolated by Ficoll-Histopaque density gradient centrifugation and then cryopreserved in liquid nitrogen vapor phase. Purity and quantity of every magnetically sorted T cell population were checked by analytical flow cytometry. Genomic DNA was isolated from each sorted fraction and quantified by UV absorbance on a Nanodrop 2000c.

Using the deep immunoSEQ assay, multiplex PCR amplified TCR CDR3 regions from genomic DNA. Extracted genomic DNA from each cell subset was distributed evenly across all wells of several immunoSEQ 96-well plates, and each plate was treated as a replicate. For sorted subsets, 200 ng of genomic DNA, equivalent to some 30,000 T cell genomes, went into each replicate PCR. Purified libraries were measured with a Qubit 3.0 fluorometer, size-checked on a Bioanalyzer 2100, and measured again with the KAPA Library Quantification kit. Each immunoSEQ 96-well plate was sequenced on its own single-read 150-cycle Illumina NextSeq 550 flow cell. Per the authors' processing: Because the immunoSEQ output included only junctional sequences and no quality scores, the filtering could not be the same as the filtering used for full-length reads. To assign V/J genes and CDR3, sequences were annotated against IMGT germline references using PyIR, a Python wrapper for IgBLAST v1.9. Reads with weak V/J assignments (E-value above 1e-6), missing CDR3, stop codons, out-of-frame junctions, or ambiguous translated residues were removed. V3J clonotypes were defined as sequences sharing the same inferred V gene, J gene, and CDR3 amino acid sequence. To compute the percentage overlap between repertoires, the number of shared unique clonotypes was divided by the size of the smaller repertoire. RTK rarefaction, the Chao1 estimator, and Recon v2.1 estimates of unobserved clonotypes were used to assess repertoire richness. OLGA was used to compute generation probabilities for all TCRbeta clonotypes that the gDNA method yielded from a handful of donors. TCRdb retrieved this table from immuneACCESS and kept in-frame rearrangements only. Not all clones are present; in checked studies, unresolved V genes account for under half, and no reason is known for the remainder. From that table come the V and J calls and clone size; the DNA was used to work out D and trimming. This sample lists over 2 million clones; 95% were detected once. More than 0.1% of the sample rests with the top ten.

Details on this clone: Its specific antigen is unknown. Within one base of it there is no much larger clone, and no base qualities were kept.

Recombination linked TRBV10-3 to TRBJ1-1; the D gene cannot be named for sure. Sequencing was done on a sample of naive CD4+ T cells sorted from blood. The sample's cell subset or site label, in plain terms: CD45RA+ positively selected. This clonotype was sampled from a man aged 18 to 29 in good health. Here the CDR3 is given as CAISEGAPTEAFF. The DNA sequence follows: TGTGCCATCAGTGAGGGCGCGCCTACTGAAGCTTTCTTT.